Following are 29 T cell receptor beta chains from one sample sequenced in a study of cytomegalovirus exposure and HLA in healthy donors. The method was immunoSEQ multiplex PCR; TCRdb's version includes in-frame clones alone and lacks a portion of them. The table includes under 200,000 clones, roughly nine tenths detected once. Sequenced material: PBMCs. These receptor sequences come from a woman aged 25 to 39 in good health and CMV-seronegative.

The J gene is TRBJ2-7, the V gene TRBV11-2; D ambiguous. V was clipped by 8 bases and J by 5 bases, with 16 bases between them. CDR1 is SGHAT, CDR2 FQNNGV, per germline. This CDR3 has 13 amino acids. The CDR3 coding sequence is TGTGCCAGCGCCTCCTTTGGTGTCGACGAGCAGTACTTC. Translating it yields CASASFGVDEQYF.

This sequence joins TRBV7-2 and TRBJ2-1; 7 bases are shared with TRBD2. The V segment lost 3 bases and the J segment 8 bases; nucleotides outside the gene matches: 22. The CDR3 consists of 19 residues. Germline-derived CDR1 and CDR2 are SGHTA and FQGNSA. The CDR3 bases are TGTGCCAGCAGCTTGCAGGGAGCTCCGAGCGGGAATCGGAACGATGAGCAGTTCTTC. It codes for CASSLQGAPSGNRNDEQFF.

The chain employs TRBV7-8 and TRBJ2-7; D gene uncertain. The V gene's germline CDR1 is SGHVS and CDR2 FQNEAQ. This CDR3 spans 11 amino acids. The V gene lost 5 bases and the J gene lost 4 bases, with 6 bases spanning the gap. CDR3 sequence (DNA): TGTGCCAGCAGCCCGGCATACGAGCAGTACTTC. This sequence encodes CASSPAYEQYF.

The CDR3 region has the DNA TGTGCCAGCAGCTTAAGGTCCAAGCAGGGGGCCTCGGACACTGAAGCTTTCTTT. This codes for CASSLRSKQGASDTEAFF. The rearrangement links TRBV7-8 to TRBJ1-1; 8 nucleotides match TRBD1. CDR1 and CDR2 (germline): SGHVS, FQNEAQ. The CDR3 runs to 18 residues. The trim removed 2 bases at V and 3 bases at J, leaving 14 bases unmatched.

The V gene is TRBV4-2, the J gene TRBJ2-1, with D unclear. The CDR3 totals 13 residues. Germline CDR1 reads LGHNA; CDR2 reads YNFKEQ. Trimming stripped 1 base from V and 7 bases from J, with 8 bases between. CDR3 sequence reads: CASSQGGGNEQFF. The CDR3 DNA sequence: TGTGCCAGCAGCCAAGGAGGTGGGAATGAGCAGTTCTTC.

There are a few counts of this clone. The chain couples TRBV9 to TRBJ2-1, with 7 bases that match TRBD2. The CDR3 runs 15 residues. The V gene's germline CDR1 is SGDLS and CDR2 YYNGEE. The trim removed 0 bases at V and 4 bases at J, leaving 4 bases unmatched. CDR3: CASSVASGKYNEQFF. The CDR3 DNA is TGTGCCAGCAGCGTAGCGAGCGGGAAATACAATGAGCAGTTCTTC.

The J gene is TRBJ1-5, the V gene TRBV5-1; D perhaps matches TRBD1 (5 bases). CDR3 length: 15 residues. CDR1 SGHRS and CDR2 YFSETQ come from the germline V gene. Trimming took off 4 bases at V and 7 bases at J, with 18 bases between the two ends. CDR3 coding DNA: TGCGCCAGCAGCCCGGGGGGGACCTCCGACCAGCCCCAGCATTTT. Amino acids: CASSPGGTSDQPQHF.

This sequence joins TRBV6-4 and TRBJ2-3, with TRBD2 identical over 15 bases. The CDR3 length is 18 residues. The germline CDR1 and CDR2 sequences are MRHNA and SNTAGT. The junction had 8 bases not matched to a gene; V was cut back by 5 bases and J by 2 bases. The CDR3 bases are TGTGCCAGCAGTCCGACTGGACTAGCGGGAGGGCCCACAGATACGCAGTATTTT. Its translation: CASSPTGLAGGPTDTQYF.

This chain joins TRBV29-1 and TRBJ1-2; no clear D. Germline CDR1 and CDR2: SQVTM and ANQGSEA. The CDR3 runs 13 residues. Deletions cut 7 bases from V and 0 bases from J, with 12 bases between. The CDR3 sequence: CSATPGTNYGYTF. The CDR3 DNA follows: TGCAGCGCCACCCCGGGGACTAACTATGGCTACACCTTC.

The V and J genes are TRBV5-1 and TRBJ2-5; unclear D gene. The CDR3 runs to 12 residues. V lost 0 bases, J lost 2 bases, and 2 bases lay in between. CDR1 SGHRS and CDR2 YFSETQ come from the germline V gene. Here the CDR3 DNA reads TGCGCCAGCAGCTTGGAGCAAGAGACCCAGTACTTC. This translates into CASSLEQETQYF.

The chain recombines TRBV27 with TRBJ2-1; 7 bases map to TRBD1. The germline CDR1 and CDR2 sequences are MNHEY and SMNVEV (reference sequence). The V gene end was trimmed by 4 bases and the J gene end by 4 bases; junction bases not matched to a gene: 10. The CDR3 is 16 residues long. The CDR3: CASSSHFGTAYNEQFF. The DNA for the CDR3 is TGTGCCAGCAGTTCGCACTTCGGGACAGCTTACAATGAGCAGTTCTTC.

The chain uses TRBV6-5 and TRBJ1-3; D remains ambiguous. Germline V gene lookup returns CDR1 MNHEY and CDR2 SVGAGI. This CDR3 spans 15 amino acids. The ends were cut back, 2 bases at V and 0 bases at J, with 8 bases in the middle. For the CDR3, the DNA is TGTGCCAGCAGTTACGGGCAGTACTCTGGAAACACCATATATTTT. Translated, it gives CASSYGQYSGNTIYF.

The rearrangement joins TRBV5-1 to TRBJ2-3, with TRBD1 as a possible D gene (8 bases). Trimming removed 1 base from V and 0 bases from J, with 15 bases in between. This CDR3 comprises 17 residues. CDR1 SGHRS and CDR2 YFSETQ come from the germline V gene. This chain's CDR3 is CASSLWGGQVSTDTQYF. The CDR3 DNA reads TGCGCCAGCAGCTTGTGGGGGGGACAGGTTAGCACAGATACGCAGTATTTT.

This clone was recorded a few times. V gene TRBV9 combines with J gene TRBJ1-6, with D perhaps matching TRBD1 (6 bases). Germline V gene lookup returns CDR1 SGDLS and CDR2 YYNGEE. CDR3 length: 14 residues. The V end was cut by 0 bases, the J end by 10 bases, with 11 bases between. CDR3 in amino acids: CASSVAGARSPLHF. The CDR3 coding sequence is TGTGCCAGCAGCGTAGCAGGGGCTCGCTCACCCCTCCACTTT. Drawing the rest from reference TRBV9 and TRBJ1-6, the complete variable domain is DSGVTQTPKHLITATGQRVTLRCSPRSGDLSVYWYQQSLDQGLQFLIQYYNGEERAKGNILERFSAQQFPDLHSELNLSSLELGDSALYFCASSVAGARSPLHFGNGTRLTVT.

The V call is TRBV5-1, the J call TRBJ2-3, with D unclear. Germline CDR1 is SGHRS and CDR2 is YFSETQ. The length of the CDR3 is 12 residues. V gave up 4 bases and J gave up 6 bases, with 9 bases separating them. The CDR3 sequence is CASSPVGDTQYF. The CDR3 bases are TGCGCCAGCAGCCCGGTGGGGGATACGCAGTATTTT.

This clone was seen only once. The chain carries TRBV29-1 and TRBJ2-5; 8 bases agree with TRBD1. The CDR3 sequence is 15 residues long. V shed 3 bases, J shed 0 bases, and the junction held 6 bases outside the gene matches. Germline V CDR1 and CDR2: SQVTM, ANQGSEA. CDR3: CSVEEAGGYQETQYF. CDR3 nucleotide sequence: TGCAGCGTTGAGGAGGCAGGGGGCTACCAAGAGACCCAGTACTTC.

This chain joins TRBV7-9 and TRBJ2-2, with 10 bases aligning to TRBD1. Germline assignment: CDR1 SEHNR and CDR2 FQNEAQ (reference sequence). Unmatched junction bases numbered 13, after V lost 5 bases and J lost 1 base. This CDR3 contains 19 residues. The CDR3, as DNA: TGTGCCAGCAGCCTTGGGACAGGGGATTTCGTTAGGAACACCGGGGAGCTGTTTTTT. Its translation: CASSLGTGDFVRNTGELFF.

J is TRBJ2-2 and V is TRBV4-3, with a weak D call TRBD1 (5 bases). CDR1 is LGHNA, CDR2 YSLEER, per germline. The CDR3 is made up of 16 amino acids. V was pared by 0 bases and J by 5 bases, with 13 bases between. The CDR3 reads CASSQDRQQRTGELFF. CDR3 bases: TGCGCCAGCAGCCAAGATCGACAGCAGAGAACCGGGGAGCTGTTTTTT.

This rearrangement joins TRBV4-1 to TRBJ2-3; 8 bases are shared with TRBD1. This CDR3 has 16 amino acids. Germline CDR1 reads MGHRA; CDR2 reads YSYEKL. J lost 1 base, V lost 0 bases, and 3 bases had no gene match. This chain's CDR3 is CASSQEDRVGTDTQYF. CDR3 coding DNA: TGCGCCAGCAGCCAAGAGGACAGGGTGGGCACAGATACGCAGTATTTT.

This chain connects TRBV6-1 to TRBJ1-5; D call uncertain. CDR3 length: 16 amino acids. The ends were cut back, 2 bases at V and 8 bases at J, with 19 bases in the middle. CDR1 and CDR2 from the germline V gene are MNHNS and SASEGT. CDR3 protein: CASSESPVGYQKPQHF. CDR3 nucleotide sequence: TGTGCCAGCAGTGAATCCCCCGTTGGGTACCAAAAGCCCCAGCATTTT.

DNA for the CDR3: TGCGCCAGCAGCGCCGTGCTGAATGGTAATGAGCAGTTCTTC. Amino acids: CASSAVLNGNEQFF. V and J are TRBV5-1 and TRBJ2-1, with D hard to call. The CDR3 is 14 residues long. V was clipped by 4 bases and J by 7 bases, with 15 bases between them. CDR1 is SGHRS, CDR2 YFSETQ, per germline.

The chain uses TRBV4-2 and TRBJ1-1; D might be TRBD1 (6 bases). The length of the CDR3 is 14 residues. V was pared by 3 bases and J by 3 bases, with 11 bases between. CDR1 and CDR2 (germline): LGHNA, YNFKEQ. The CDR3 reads CASSQDRQYTEAFF. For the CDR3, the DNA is TGTGCCAGCAGCCAGGACAGACAGTACACTGAAGCTTTCTTT.

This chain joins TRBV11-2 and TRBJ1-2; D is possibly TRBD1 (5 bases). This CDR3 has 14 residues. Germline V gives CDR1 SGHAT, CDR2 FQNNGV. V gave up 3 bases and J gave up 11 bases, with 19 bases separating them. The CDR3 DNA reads TGTGCCAGCAGCTTTTCCGGGGCATCGGTCTCTTACACCTTC. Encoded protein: CASSFSGASVSYTF.

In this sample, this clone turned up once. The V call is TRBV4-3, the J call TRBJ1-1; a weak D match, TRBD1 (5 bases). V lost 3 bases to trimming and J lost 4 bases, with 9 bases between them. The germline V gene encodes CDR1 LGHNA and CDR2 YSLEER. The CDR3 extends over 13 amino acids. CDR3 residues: CASSHNQGTEAFF. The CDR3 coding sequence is TGCGCCAGCAGCCATAACCAGGGCACTGAAGCTTTCTTT.

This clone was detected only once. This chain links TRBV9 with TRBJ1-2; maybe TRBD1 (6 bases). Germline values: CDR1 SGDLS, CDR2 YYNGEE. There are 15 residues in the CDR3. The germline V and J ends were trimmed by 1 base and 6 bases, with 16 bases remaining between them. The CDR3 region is CASSVSTRGGNGYTF. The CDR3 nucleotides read TGTGCCAGCAGCGTATCCACGAGGGGGGGAAATGGCTACACCTTC.

CDR3 in DNA: TGTGCCAGCAGCTCTGGCGTGGTAGAGACCCAGTACTTC. It codes for CASSSGVVETQYF. The rearrangement joins TRBV5-6 to TRBJ2-5; D is unclear. Trimming removed 3 bases at V and 4 bases at J, with 10 bases between. Germline CDR1 and CDR2: SGHDT and YYEEEE. The CDR3 has 13 residues.

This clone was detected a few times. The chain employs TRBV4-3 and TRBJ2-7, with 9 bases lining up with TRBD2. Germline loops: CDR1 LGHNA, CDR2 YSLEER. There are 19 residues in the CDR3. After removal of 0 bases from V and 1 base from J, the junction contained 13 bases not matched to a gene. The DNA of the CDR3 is TGCGCCAGCAGCCAAGAATGGGCGGGGGGGCCGTCGGGGTCCTACGAGCAGTACTTC. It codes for CASSQEWAGGPSGSYEQYF.

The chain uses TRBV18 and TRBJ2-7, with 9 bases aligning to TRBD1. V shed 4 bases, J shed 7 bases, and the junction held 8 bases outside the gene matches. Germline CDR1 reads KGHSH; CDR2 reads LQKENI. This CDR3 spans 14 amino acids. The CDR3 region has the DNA TGTGCCAGCTCACAGCTACAGGGGGCGGGGGAGCAGTACTTC. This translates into CASSQLQGAGEQYF.

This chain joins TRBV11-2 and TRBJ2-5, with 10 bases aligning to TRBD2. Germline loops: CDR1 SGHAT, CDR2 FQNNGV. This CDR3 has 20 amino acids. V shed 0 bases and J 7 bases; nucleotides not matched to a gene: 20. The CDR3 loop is CASSLDPSGRPDTPSGTQYF. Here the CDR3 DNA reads TGTGCCAGCAGCTTAGACCCTAGCGGGAGACCCGATACCCCTTCAGGGACCCAGTACTTC.